These T cell receptor beta chains were read from a single sample in a study of identical twins. MiXCR, run by TCRdb on the 5' RACE reads, gives a single entry per CDR3 protein. Of 1.5 million to 2 million distinct CDR3 sequences listed, 25% to 35% are singletons. Specimen: cord blood. These receptors all come from a newborn girl in good health. CDR3s include the opening cysteine and the closing phenylalanine or tryptophan. A D gene is named only where the DNA matches it firmly. Clone size appears in some rows only: once, few, many, or a class for an expanded clone.

J	D	V	size	DNA	CDR3
TRBJ2-1	TRBD1	TRBV29-1	many	TGCAGCGTTGTTGGGCAGGGGGCCCTCCAGAGCTCCTACAATGAGCAGTTCTTC	CSVVGQGALQSSYNEQFF
TRBJ2-1	TRBD2	TRBV20-1	.	TGCAGTGCTAGGTCTAGCGGGGTACTCAATGAGCAGTTCTTC	CSARSSGVLNEQFF
TRBJ2-7	.	TRBV20-1	.	TGCAGTGCTGGGACTGTCCCTAACTCCTACGAGCAGTACTTC	CSAGTVPNSYEQYF
TRBJ2-1	TRBD2	TRBV11-2	.	TGTGCCAGCAGCCGAATTAGCGGGGCCAATGAGCAGTTCTTC	CASSRISGANEQFF
TRBJ2-3	.	TRBV20-1	once	TGCAGTGCTAGCGGGAGCCCCACAGGTACGCAGTATTTT	CSASGSPTGTQYF
TRBJ1-6	TRBD1	TRBV11-2	few	TGTGCCAGCAGCCCATGGGACAGGGTTGGCTCACCCCTCCACTTT	CASSPWDRVGSPLHF
TRBJ1-5	TRBD1	TRBV6-1	few	TGTGCCAGCAACGGGAACAGGGGAGGACAGCCCCAGCATTTT	CASNGNRGGQPQHF
TRBJ2-3	.	TRBV12-3/TRBV12-4	.	TGTGCCAGCAGTACGAGCTGGAAGGGCGCAGATACGCAGTATTTT	CASSTSWKGADTQYF
TRBJ2-3	.	TRBV4-2	few	TGTGCCAGCAGCCGCGAGACCCCAGCGTGGGGCACAGATACGCAGTATTTT	CASSRETPAWGTDTQYF
TRBJ2-3	.	TRBV28	few	TGTGCCAGCACCGAGGCGACAGCTACCGCCGATACGCAGTATTTT	CASTEATATADTQYF
TRBJ2-3	TRBD2	TRBV18	.	TGTGCCAGCTCACCACTGGGGCTAGCGGAGTCAGATACGCAGTATTTT	CASSPLGLAESDTQYF
TRBJ2-5	.	TRBV4-1	many	TGCGCCAGCAGCCAAAGCCTACCCTCTGGGACCCAGTACTTC	CASSQSLPSGTQYF
TRBJ1-2	.	TRBV7-9	.	TGTGCCAGCAGCTTAGCGCCCCACTTAGATGGCTACACCTTC	CASSLAPHLDGYTF
TRBJ1-2	.	TRBV12-3/TRBV12-4	.	TGTGCCAGCAGTTCGACGGCTTTGTATGGCTACACCTTC	CASSSTALYGYTF
TRBJ1-1	.	TRBV4-1	.	TGCGCCAGCAGCCAAGACTGGGGGCACACTGAAGCTTTCTTT	CASSQDWGHTEAFF
TRBJ2-7	TRBD2	TRBV29-1	few	TGCAGCGTTGAAGTTCGACGGATTAGCGGGGTCCACTACGAGCAGTACTTC	CSVEVRRISGVHYEQYF
TRBJ2-1	.	TRBV6-5	.	TGTGCCAGCAGTTACTCGAAAGGCCATTCCTACAATGAGCAGTTCTTC	CASSYSKGHSYNEQFF
TRBJ1-2	.	TRBV10-3	few	TGTGCCATCGAGTCGGGGCAGCGCAACTATGGCTACACCTTC	CAIESGQRNYGYTF
TRBJ2-7	TRBD2	TRBV4-2	.	TGTGCCAGCAGCCAAGAAATAGCGGGAGCGACGTCGGGCGAGCAGTACTTC	CASSQEIAGATSGEQYF
TRBJ2-7	TRBD2	TRBV5-1	.	TGCGCCAGCAGCTTGACTAGCGGGGGCCTGATCTCCTACGAGCAGTACTTC	CASSLTSGGLISYEQYF
TRBJ2-6	.	TRBV20-1	.	TGCAGTGCTACTCCCGGGACTGGGGCCAACGTCCTGACTTTC	CSATPGTGANVLTF
TRBJ2-3	TRBD2	TRBV7-2	many	TGTGCCAGCAGCTTAGGCGGGACTAGCGTAGTAGATACGCAGTATTTT	CASSLGGTSVVDTQYF
TRBJ2-2	TRBD2	TRBV6-8	.	TGTGCCAGCAGTTACTCGACAGGGACTAGCGGCACCGGGGAGCTGTTTTTT	CASSYSTGTSGTGELFF
TRBJ2-2	.	TRBV6-2/TRBV6-3	.	TGTGCCAGCAGTTACTCTAAGAGGGGGACCGGGGAGCTGTTTTTT	CASSYSKRGTGELFF
TRBJ2-5	TRBD2	TRBV7-9	.	TGTGCCAGCAGCTTCAGCGGGGAGAACTTCCAGTACTTC	CASSFSGENFQYF
TRBJ1-6	TRBD1	TRBV20-1	.	TGCAGTGCTAGAGTATCGGGACAGGGGTATTCACCCCTCCACTTT	CSARVSGQGYSPLHF
TRBJ2-1	TRBD2	TRBV20-1	.	TGCAGTGCTAGCCCGGGACTAGCGGCCTACAATGAGCAGTTCTTC	CSASPGLAAYNEQFF
TRBJ2-7	.	TRBV30	.	TGTGCCTGGAGTGTAGTCCACGAGCAGTACTTC	CAWSVVHEQYF
TRBJ1-2	.	TRBV5-1	.	TGCGCCAGCAGCTTGGCCGTGTTCGACTATGGCTACACCTTC	CASSLAVFDYGYTF
TRBJ2-1	.	TRBV29-1	few	TGCAGCGTTGAAGGTACCGGCAATGAGCAGTTCTTC	CSVEGTGNEQFF
TRBJ1-5	TRBD1	TRBV18	few	TGTGCCAGCTCACCCGACAGGGAGTGGTGGCATTTT	CASSPDREWWHF
TRBJ1-2	.	TRBV20-1	.	TGCAGTGCCTCAGGAATCTATGGCTACACCTTC	CSASGIYGYTF
TRBJ1-1	.	TRBV19	.	TGTGCCAGTAGTAAGGTGAGGGAAGGAGCTTTCTTT	CASSKVREGAFF
TRBJ2-7	.	TRBV20-1	few	TGCAGTGCTAGCGGGCCAGTGGGTCTTTGGCAGTACTTC	CSASGPVGLWQYF
TRBJ2-2	TRBD2	TRBV20-1	few	TGCAGTGCTAGCGCGACTAGCGGGGGCACCGGGGAGCTGTTTTTT	CSASATSGGTGELFF
TRBJ2-1	TRBD1	TRBV20-1	.	TGCAGTGCTAGGGTTGTCCGGGACAGGAGAAATGAGCAGTTCTTC	CSARVVRDRRNEQFF
TRBJ2-4	.	TRBV7-2	many	TGTGCCAGCAGCTCCTTTCGAGTAGCCAAAAACATTCAGTACTTC	CASSSFRVAKNIQYF
TRBJ2-1	TRBD2	TRBV4-2	.	TGTGCCAGCAGCCAAGGAAGAGTAGGTGAAGGAGCGGGGAGCTCCTACAATGAGCAGTTCTTC	CASSQGRVGEGAGSSYNEQFF
TRBJ2-3	.	TRBV28	many	TGTGCCAGCAGTTCTATCAGACGCAAAACGGGTACGCAGTATTTT	CASSSIRRKTGTQYF
TRBJ2-5	TRBD1	TRBV25-1	few	TGTGCCAGCAGTGCCCTCCGGGACAGGAAAGAGACCCAGTACTTC	CASSALRDRKETQYF
TRBJ2-2	TRBD1	TRBV3-1	.	TGTGCCAGCAGCCAAGTTGCGGGACAGGGGCCCGGCGGGGAGCTGTTTTTT	CASSQVAGQGPGGELFF
TRBJ2-5	.	TRBV6-5	few	TGTGCCAGCAGTTACGTGAGCTACCTGAGGGAGACCCAGTACTTC	CASSYVSYLRETQYF